The 10 T cell receptor beta chains listed next were all sequenced from one sample in a study of graft-versus-host responses after intestinal transplantation. Their antigens remain unidentified. The protocol was immunoSEQ multiplex PCR, while the TCRdb copy is restricted to in-frame clones and leaves out a portion. The data contain 30,000 to 40,000 clones, around 94% of them singletons. Source: unstimulated CD4+ T cells sorted from spleen or lymph node cells, taken before transplant. The receptor source for this set is a human donor who was the organ donor for an intestinal transplant.

The chain is built from TRBV5-4 and TRBJ2-5, with D unresolved. The CDR3 runs to 14 residues. Per the germline V gene, CDR1 is SGHNT and CDR2 is YYREEE (reference sequence). Trimming cost V 0 bases and J 1 base, with 7 bases left between them. Here the CDR3 DNA reads TGTGCCAGCAGCTTGGAACGCCTCCAAGAGACCCAGTACTTC. Translation: CASSLERLQETQYF.

The chain recombines TRBV7-9 with TRBJ2-1, with D tentatively TRBD1 or TRBD2 (5 bases each). Germline CDR1 SEHNR, CDR2 FQNEAQ (reference sequence). The CDR3 consists of 11 residues. With 5 bases removed from V and 10 bases from J, the gap between germline ends came to 9 bases. The CDR3 region is CASSRDGEQFF. In nucleotides, the CDR3 is TGTGCCAGCAGCCGGGACGGCGAGCAGTTCTTC.

The chain joins TRBV11-3 to TRBJ2-7; 12 bases fit TRBD1. Losses at the gene ends were 3 bases for V and 0 bases for J; bases not matched to a gene: 3. The CDR3 has 16 residues. In germline, CDR1 is SGHNT, CDR2 YENEEA. The CDR3 sequence: CASSFRDRGRSYEQYF. The CDR3 DNA reads TGTGCCAGCAGCTTCCGGGACAGGGGGCGCTCCTACGAGCAGTACTTC.

In this sample, this clone turned up once. V gene TRBV5-1 combines with J gene TRBJ1-2; 9 bases agree with TRBD1. The CDR3 runs to 13 residues. The V and J ends lost 3 bases and 5 bases, in that order; junction bases with no gene match: 2. Per germline, CDR1 SGHRS and CDR2 YFSETQ. The CDR3 reads CASSSTGGYGYTF. DNA for the CDR3: TGCGCCAGCAGCTCGACAGGGGGATATGGCTACACCTTC.

The chain links TRBV9 to TRBJ2-2, with D hard to call. V was trimmed by 4 bases and J by 2 bases, leaving 9 bases between them. CDR3 length equals 14 residues. CDR1 and CDR2 from the germline V gene are SGDLS and YYNGEE. The CDR3 DNA sequence: TGTGCCAGCAGCTCAGACCCAAACACCGGGGAGCTGTTTTTT. Its protein is CASSSDPNTGELFF. Full variable domain (remainder filled in from reference TRBV9 and TRBJ2-2): DSGVTQTPKHLITATGQRVTLRCSPRSGDLSVYWYQQSLDQGLQFLIQYYNGEERAKGNILERFSAQQFPDLHSELNLSSLELGDSALYFCASSSDPNTGELFFGEGSRLTVL.

The CDR3 region has the DNA TGCGCCAGCAGCCAAGATTCCCCGGCGGGATTCGTCTACAATGAGCAGTTCTTC. Amino acids: CASSQDSPAGFVYNEQFF. The chain employs TRBV4-3 and TRBJ2-1; possible D gene TRBD2, 6 bases. Germline values: CDR1 LGHNA, CDR2 YSLEER. This CDR3 is built from 18 residues. The V end was cut by 0 bases, the J end by 3 bases, with 18 bases between.

In DNA, the CDR3 is TGTGCCAGCAGCTTAGTGCAAACTGGGGCCAACGTCCTGACTTTC. Protein sequence: CASSLVQTGANVLTF. This chain connects TRBV7-2 to TRBJ2-6; D is ambiguous. The germline V gene encodes CDR1 SGHTA and CDR2 FQGNSA. The V gene lost 1 base and the J gene lost 2 bases, with 6 bases spanning the gap. The CDR3 length is 15 residues.

The chain couples TRBV6-5 to TRBJ1-2; no reliable D call. Trimming took 2 bases from V and 2 from J, leaving 3 bases between them. CDR1 and CDR2 from the germline V gene are MNHEY and SVGAGI. The CDR3 sequence is 12 residues long. The CDR3, as DNA: TGTGCCAGCAGTTACACCAACTATGGCTACACCTTC. The encoded protein is CASSYTNYGYTF.

The gene calls are TRBV11-2 and TRBJ2-5, with TRBD1 identical over 8 bases. This CDR3 contains 15 residues. Germline V gene lookup returns CDR1 SGHAT and CDR2 FQNNGV. The V gene end was trimmed by 7 bases and the J gene end by 4 bases; junction bases not matched to a gene: 11. The DNA for the CDR3 is TGTGCCAGCACCGGCCGACCGGACAGGGCAGAGACCCAGTACTTC. Encoded protein: CASTGRPDRAETQYF.

The rearrangement joins TRBV9 to TRBJ2-2, with 9 nucleotides matching TRBD1. The CDR3 has 16 amino acids. V lost 0 bases to trimming and J lost 3 bases; unmatched junction nucleotides: 3. CDR1 and CDR2 (germline): SGDLS, YYNGEE. The CDR3 protein is CASSVGTGVDTGELFF. CDR3 DNA: TGTGCCAGCAGCGTAGGGACAGGGGTCGACACCGGGGAGCTGTTTTTT.